Below, 7 T cell receptor beta chains from the same sample are listed, as sequenced in a study of blood T cells in healthy people across ages. A second PCR of about 6 to 12 cycles used a sample-barcoded 5' primer and a J-beta primer mix. A single record per CDR3 protein comes from TCRdb applying MiXCR to the 5' RACE reads. There are over 1.5 million distinct CDR3 sequences in the sample; around 50% occur only once, and roughly 2% lies in the top ten. What was sequenced was blood. These receptors were taken from a woman between 35 and 50 years old in good health.

A remark on this clonotype: A much larger clone lies a single base off, so this may be a read error. This rearrangement joins TRBV7-2 to TRBJ2-1, with D perhaps matching TRBD2 (6 bases). This CDR3 has 16 amino acids. The V end lost 7 bases, the J end lost 4 bases, and 20 bases lay between the germline ends. Looked up from germline, CDR1 is SGHTA and CDR2 is FQGNSA. The CDR3 DNA follows: TGTGCCAGCATCCTTTACCCCGTGGAGGGGTACAATGAGCAGTTCTTC. Residues: CASILYPVEGYNEQFF.

The gene calls are TRBV6-5 and TRBJ1-6; 9 bases fit TRBD1. CDR1 is MNHEY and CDR2 is SVGAGI in the germline V gene. Trimming at V came to 0 bases and at J to 8 bases, leaving 8 bases not matched to a gene. This CDR3 comprises 17 residues. The CDR3 DNA reads TGTGCCAGCAGTTACTCGGTCGGGGACAGGGAAGATTCACCCCTCCACTTT. Translation gives CASSYSVGDREDSPLHF.

V gene TRBV29-1 combines with J gene TRBJ1-2, with 10 nucleotides matching TRBD1. The V gene end was trimmed by 7 bases and the J gene end by 5 bases; junction bases not matched to a gene: 16. The CDR3 consists of 16 residues. The germline V gene has CDR1 SQVTM and CDR2 ANQGSEA. The CDR3 DNA follows: TGCAGCGCCACGGGAGGGGACAGGGGCGAACATTATGGCTACACCTTC. Amino acid sequence: CSATGGDRGEHYGYTF.

V and J are TRBV6-2 or TRBV6-3 and TRBJ2-4; D is undetermined. Gene TRBJ2-7 matches the end of the DNA better, so the J call may be wrong. The CDR3 is 11 residues long. Germline V gene lookup returns CDR1 MNHEY and CDR2 SVGEGT. CDR3 coding DNA: TGTGCCAGCAGTTATGCCTGCGAGCAGTACTTC. This translates into CASSYACEQYF.

This clonotype occurred a few times. This chain connects TRBV6-6 to TRBJ1-6; TRBD1 might be the D (5 bases). The germline V gene encodes CDR1 MNHNY and CDR2 SVGAGI (reference sequence). V lost 6 bases to trimming and J lost 7 bases, with 13 bases between them. The CDR3 has 14 amino acids. The CDR3 spells CASSPAGWNSPLHF. The CDR3 DNA reads as TGTGCCAGCAGCCCAGCAGGGTGGAATTCACCCCTCCACTTT.

The chain couples TRBV20-1 to TRBJ2-3; 9 bases match TRBD1. With V trimmed by 0 bases and J by 4 bases, 5 bases remained unmatched. The CDR3 is made up of 15 amino acids. Per the germline V gene, CDR1 is DFQATT and CDR2 is SNEGSKA (reference sequence). In DNA, the CDR3 is TGCAGTGCTAGAGATGGGACAGGGACCGCAGATACGCAGTATTTT. Translation gives CSARDGTGTADTQYF.

This clonotype appeared a single time. The chain recombines TRBV6-6 with TRBJ2-1, with D perhaps TRBD1 (5 bases). V lost 5 bases to trimming and J lost 0 bases, with 11 bases between them. CDR1 and CDR2 from the germline V gene are MNHNY and SVGAGI (reference sequence). The CDR3 is made up of 15 amino acids. Written as DNA, the CDR3 is TGTGCCAGCAGTGGCAGGGCGCTCTCCTACAATGAGCAGTTCTTC. Residues: CASSGRALSYNEQFF.